Listed here are 7 T cell receptor beta chains from one sample, sequenced in a study of early T cells in non-severe SARS-CoV-2 infection. TCRdb redid the calling of the 5' RACE reads with MiXCR, one entry per CDR3 protein. The table records tens of thousands of distinct CDR3 sequences, roughly 5.5% of them present only once. Sequencing used whole blood. These receptors originate from an adult who was a healthcare worker with PCR-confirmed SARS-CoV-2 infection or an uninfected control (not recorded which).

This clonotype came up many times. V is TRBV19 and J is TRBJ2-3; maybe TRBD2 (5 bases). The ends were cut back, 6 bases at V and 5 bases at J, with 9 bases in the middle. CDR1 and CDR2 (germline): LNHDA, SQIVND (reference sequence). This CDR3 comprises 12 residues. CDR3 amino acids: CASRSGGDTQYF. The DNA of the CDR3 is TGTGCCAGTAGGTCCGGAGGAGATACGCAGTATTTT. Full variable domain (outside the CDR3, taken from reference TRBV19 and TRBJ2-3): DGGITQSPKYLFRKEGQNVTLSCEQNLNHDAMYWYRQDPGQGLRLIYYSQIVNDFQKGDIAEGYSVSREKKESFPLTVTSAQKNPTAFYLCASRSGGDTQYFGPGTRLTVL.

This clonotype was detected ten times or more. The chain combines TRBV7-9 with TRBJ2-7; D is perhaps TRBD1 (5 bases). In germline, CDR1 is SEHNR, CDR2 FQNEAQ (reference sequence). Trimming shortened V by 1 base and J by 9 bases, and 10 bases separated the two germline ends. This CDR3 spans 12 amino acids. The CDR3 protein is CASSLDSQGQYF. The CDR3, as DNA: TGTGCCAGCAGCTTAGATAGCCAGGGGCAGTACTTC.

A few counts support this clonotype. The V call is TRBV2, the J call TRBJ2-1; D remains ambiguous. The CDR3 totals 15 residues. V lost 3 bases, J lost 1 base, and 10 bases lay in between. Germline V gene sequence: CDR1 SNHLY, CDR2 FYNNEI. The CDR3 sequence: CASSDWAASYNEQFF. In DNA form, the CDR3 reads TGTGCCAGCAGTGATTGGGCAGCTTCCTACAATGAGCAGTTCTTC.

This sequence joins TRBV12-3 or TRBV12-4 and TRBJ2-7, with 11 positions matching TRBD2. The V segment lost 3 bases and the J segment 6 bases; nucleotides outside the gene matches: 4. The CDR3 extends over 14 amino acids. In DNA, the CDR3 is TGTGCCAGCAGTTTTGCCCTAGCGGGAGGCGAGCAGTACTTC. Translation: CASSFALAGGEQYF.

This clonotype appeared a few times. The chain uses TRBV6-2 or TRBV6-3 and TRBJ2-5; 9 bases are a match to TRBD2. Trimming at V came to 6 bases and at J to 0 bases, leaving 11 bases not matched to a gene. Germline V gene data show CDR1 as MNHEY and CDR2 as SVGEGT. The CDR3 runs to 17 residues. CDR3 protein: CASSSFGSGGYQETQYF. DNA for the CDR3: TGTGCCAGCAGCTCCTTTGGTAGCGGGGGATACCAAGAGACCCAGTACTTC.

There are many counts of this clonotype. This chain links TRBV30 with TRBJ1-1, with D possibly matching TRBD1 (6 bases). CDR1 and CDR2 (germline): GTSNPN, SVGIG (reference sequence). This CDR3 is 14 amino acids long. Trimming took off 2 bases at V and 2 bases at J, with 12 bases between the two ends. CDR3: CAWSRRTVNTEAFF. CDR3 nucleotides: TGTGCCTGGAGTAGACGGACAGTCAACACTGAAGCTTTCTTT.

At least ten counts were recorded for this clonotype. This chain connects TRBV28 to TRBJ2-6, with D possibly TRBD1 on 6 matching bases. Germline assignment: CDR1 MDHEN and CDR2 SYDVKM. This CDR3 contains 19 residues. With 6 bases removed from V and 1 base from J, the gap between germline ends came to 22 bases. CDR3 sequence (DNA): TGTGCCAGCAGATTTAACAGGGTTCTTAGAAAGTCTGGGGCCAACGTCCTGACTTTC. It yields the protein CASRFNRVLRKSGANVLTF.